The 32 T cell receptor beta chains in this list originate from one sample, sequenced in a study of blood T cell repertoires in COVID-19. Repertoires were generated with immunoSEQ multiplex PCR, while TCRdb's copy carries only in-frame clones and drops some. The sample consists of some 230,000 clones, about 86% of them appearing once. Material: peripheral blood. The receptors were sampled from a woman aged 25 to 45 who had recovered from COVID-19.

The J gene is TRBJ1-1, the V gene TRBV28, with 7 bases identical to TRBD1. The germline V gene has CDR1 MDHEN and CDR2 SYDVKM. This CDR3 has 14 amino acids. V lost 7 bases and J lost 4; bases outside the gene matches: 9. CDR3 loop: CASIRGSGGTEAFF. The CDR3 coding sequence is TGTGCCAGCATCAGGGGGTCAGGTGGCACTGAAGCTTTCTTT.

The chain has TRBV19 and TRBJ1-5; D is undetermined. V was trimmed by 5 bases and J by 5 bases, leaving 7 bases between them. The CDR3 is 12 amino acids. CDR1 and CDR2 from the germline V gene are LNHDA and SQIVND (reference sequence). The CDR3 reads CASSPLDQPQHF. The CDR3 bases are TGTGCCAGTAGTCCCTTAGATCAGCCCCAGCATTTT.

The chain joins TRBV27 to TRBJ1-1; TRBD1 matches at 8 bases. The CDR3 loop spans 14 amino acids. CDR1 is MNHEY and CDR2 is SMNVEV in the germline V gene (reference sequence). The V and J ends lost 6 bases and 9 bases, in that order; junction bases with no gene match: 12. The CDR3 nucleotides are TGTGCCAGCAGGGAATCAGGGGGCGTTAGTCAAGCTTTCTTT. It translates to CASRESGGVSQAFF.

This clone was observed a single time. The genes are TRBV6-1 and TRBJ1-1; D gene uncertain. This CDR3 contains 15 residues. Between the trimmed V and J ends, which lost 3 bases and 5 bases, there was a span of 16 bases. The germline CDR1 and CDR2 sequences are MNHNS and SASEGT. CDR3 DNA sequence: TGTGCCAGCAGTGAGATCGCACTAGGTGGGACTGAAGCTTTCTTT. Amino acids: CASSEIALGGTEAFF.

The V gene is TRBV28, the J gene TRBJ1-3, with TRBD1 identical over 10 bases. This CDR3 has 18 amino acids. After removal of 6 bases from V and 8 bases from J, the junction contained 19 bases not matched to a gene. The germline V gene encodes CDR1 MDHEN and CDR2 SYDVKM. The CDR3 DNA sequence: TGTGCCAGCAGCCCCACCATCCCCGGGACAGGGGAACAATACACCATATATTTT. This gives the protein CASSPTIPGTGEQYTIYF.

The rearrangement links TRBV5-4 to TRBJ1-5; D unresolved. The V gene's germline CDR1 is SGHNT and CDR2 YYREEE (reference sequence). This CDR3 spans 14 amino acids. V lost 2 bases and J 4 bases, leaving 10 bases between the germline ends. CDR3 residues: CASSLDGSNQPQHF. The CDR3 DNA reads TGTGCCAGCAGCTTAGACGGGTCAAATCAGCCCCAGCATTTT.

This chain uses TRBV28 with TRBJ1-1; no definite D call. The CDR3 sequence is 12 residues long. V was shortened by 5 bases and J by 1 base, with 5 bases between the two germline ends. Germline V CDR1 and CDR2: MDHEN, SYDVKM. CDR3 DNA: TGTGCCAGCAGTACTCCGAACACTGAAGCTTTCTTT. Translating gives CASSTPNTEAFF. Filled out from reference TRBV28 and TRBJ1-1, the complete variable domain reads DVKVTQSSRYLVKRTGEKVFLECVQDMDHENMFWYRQDPGLGLRLIYFSYDVKMKEKGDIPEGYSVSREKKERFSLILESASTNQTSMYLCASSTPNTEAFFGQGTRLTVV.

This chain joins TRBV5-1 and TRBJ2-2, with 8 bases matching TRBD1. CDR1 SGHRS and CDR2 YFSETQ come from the germline V gene. The CDR3 covers 15 residues. After removal of 3 bases from V and 4 bases from J, the junction contained 5 bases not matched to a gene. CDR3 protein: CASSSGQGSTGELFF. CDR3 bases: TGCGCCAGCAGCTCAGGACAGGGAAGCACCGGGGAGCTGTTTTTT.

V and J are TRBV14 and TRBJ2-1; 11 bases are shared with TRBD2. The CDR3 covers 19 residues. Germline V gene sequence: CDR1 SGHDN, CDR2 FVKESK. V shed 1 base and J 0 bases; nucleotides not matched to a gene: 8. CDR3 sequence (DNA): TGTGCCAGCAGCCAAGTACTAGCGGGAGCCCGGGGCTCCTACAATGAGCAGTTCTTC. Its protein product is CASSQVLAGARGSYNEQFF. Looking up the rest from reference TRBV14 and TRBJ2-1 gives the full variable domain: EAGVTQFPSHSVIEKGQTVTLRCDPISGHDNLYWYRRVMGKEIKFLLHFVKESKQDESGMPNNRFLAERTGGTYSTLKVQPAELEDSGVYFCASSQVLAGARGSYNEQFFGPGTRLTVL.

J is TRBJ2-1 and V is TRBV5-1; the match to TRBD2 covers 7 bases. Trimming took 2 bases from V and 10 from J; bases not matched to a gene: 3. The germline V gene encodes CDR1 SGHRS and CDR2 YFSETQ. This CDR3 region has 12 residues. CDR3 protein: CASSFTSEEQFF. The CDR3 coding sequence is TGCGCCAGCAGCTTCACTAGCGAAGAGCAGTTCTTC.

The chain carries TRBV18 and TRBJ2-1, with a weak D call TRBD1 (5 bases). The CDR3 spans 14 residues. Trimming removed 2 bases at V and 1 base at J, with 6 bases between. Germline loops: CDR1 KGHSH, CDR2 LQKENI. CDR3 protein: CASSPRQSYNEQFF. The CDR3 DNA reads TGTGCCAGCTCACCAAGACAGTCCTACAATGAGCAGTTCTTC.

This clone came up a few times. The chain is built from TRBV7-9 and TRBJ2-1, with D perhaps matching TRBD2 (5 bases). The V end lost 2 bases, the J end lost 9 bases, and 17 bases lay between the germline ends. Looked up from germline, CDR1 is SEHNR and CDR2 is FQNEAQ (reference sequence). This CDR3 is 15 amino acids long. CDR3 nucleotide sequence: TGTGCCAGCAGCTTACCCACTAGTTTTTCCTCTGAGCAGTTCTTC. This translates into CASSLPTSFSSEQFF.

This chain joins TRBV28 and TRBJ1-3; possible D gene TRBD1, 5 bases. V was cut by 8 bases and J by 2 bases, with 10 bases left in between. Germline CDR1 is MDHEN and CDR2 is SYDVKM. The CDR3 length is 13 residues. The DNA for the CDR3 is TGTGCCAGCGTTGAAGGGGCTGGAAACACCATATATTTT. Translation gives CASVEGAGNTIYF.

The V call is TRBV30, the J call TRBJ1-6; D call uncertain. Germline loops: CDR1 GTSNPN, CDR2 SVGIG (reference sequence). Trimming took off 0 bases at V and 10 bases at J, with 13 bases between the two ends. The CDR3 totals 14 residues. CDR3 in DNA: TGTGCCTGGAGTGTAGGCGGGGAAGGGTCACCCCTCCACTTT. Amino acids: CAWSVGGEGSPLHF.

The chain combines TRBV18 with TRBJ1-3; D is uncertain. Germline assignment: CDR1 KGHSH and CDR2 LQKENI. This CDR3 is built from 17 residues. Trimming stripped 2 bases from V and 0 bases from J, with 14 bases between. CDR3 DNA: TGTGCCAGCTCACCATTCGAGGGTACGAGCTCTGGAAACACCATATATTTT. Encoded protein: CASSPFEGTSSGNTIYF. The variable domain in full, completed from reference TRBV18 and TRBJ1-3, reads NAGVMQNPRHLVRRRGQEARLRCSPMKGHSHVYWYRQLPEEGLKFMVYLQKENIIDESGMPKERFSAEFPKEGPSILRIQQVVRGDSAAYFCASSPFEGTSSGNTIYFGEGSWLTVV.

The rearrangement uses TRBV28 and TRBJ1-5; D remains ambiguous. V lost 6 bases and J lost 0, with 15 bases in between. The germline V gene encodes CDR1 MDHEN and CDR2 SYDVKM. The CDR3 sequence is 16 residues long. In DNA, the CDR3 is TGTGCCAGCAGCCAAGTCCGAGTCCTTAGCAATCAGCCCCAGCATTTT. Its translation: CASSQVRVLSNQPQHF.

The chain couples TRBV30 to TRBJ2-7, with D tentatively TRBD2 (6 bases). This CDR3 is 12 amino acids long. Deletions cut 1 base from V and 4 bases from J, with 8 bases between. Germline V gene sequence: CDR1 GTSNPN, CDR2 SVGIG (reference sequence). CDR3 residues: CAWSDAGYEQYF. The CDR3 DNA sequence: TGTGCCTGGAGTGACGCGGGGTACGAGCAGTACTTC.

The sample holds a few counts of this clone. Other nucleotide sequences from this sample produce the same CDR3. The rearrangement joins TRBV7-9 to TRBJ2-1, with 10 bases aligning to TRBD2. Germline assignment: CDR1 SEHNR and CDR2 FQNEAQ (reference sequence). V lost 0 bases, J lost 2 bases, and 1 base stayed unmatched. CDR3 size: 16 residues. The CDR3 DNA sequence: TGTGCCAGCAGCTTAGCACTAGCGGGGACCTACAATGAGCAGTTCTTC. Translation gives CASSLALAGTYNEQFF.

The V gene is TRBV18, the J gene TRBJ2-3; TRBD2 matches at 7 bases. Germline assignment: CDR1 KGHSH and CDR2 LQKENI. The V gene end was trimmed by 5 bases and the J gene end by 5 bases; junction bases not matched to a gene: 4. This CDR3 is built from 13 residues. The chain's CDR3 is CASSAGEVDTQYF. Written as DNA, the CDR3 is TGTGCCAGCTCAGCGGGGGAGGTAGATACGCAGTATTTT.

The gene calls are TRBV4-2 and TRBJ2-1, with TRBD2 as a possible D gene (6 bases). There are 14 residues in the CDR3. The germline V gene has CDR1 LGHNA and CDR2 YNFKEQ. V shed 8 bases and J shed 4 bases, with 15 bases lying between them. CDR3 sequence: CASAGQGLYNEQFF. The CDR3 bases are TGTGCCAGCGCCGGACAAGGACTATACAATGAGCAGTTCTTC.

This clone was found a few times. The rearrangement links TRBV7-9 to TRBJ1-2; 11 nucleotides match TRBD1. V was clipped by 5 bases and J by 8 bases; unmatched bases: 13. The CDR3 covers 16 residues. Germline V lookup: CDR1 SEHNR, CDR2 FQNEAQ (reference sequence). The CDR3 protein is CASSPGQGAHRGGYTF. Here the CDR3 DNA reads TGTGCCAGCAGCCCTGGACAGGGGGCGCATAGAGGCGGCTACACCTTC.

The gene calls are TRBV18 and TRBJ2-7, with TRBD2 matching over 8 bases. V trimming: 4 bases; J trimming: 7 bases; junction bases outside the gene matches: 9. The germline V gene has CDR1 KGHSH and CDR2 LQKENI. The CDR3 covers 14 residues. The CDR3 is CASSQGTSSGEQYF. The CDR3 DNA reads TGTGCCAGCTCACAAGGGACTAGTTCGGGGGAGCAGTACTTC.

The V and J genes are TRBV29-1 and TRBJ2-7, with 10 bases matching TRBD1. Per the germline V gene, CDR1 is SQVTM and CDR2 is ANQGSEA. With V trimmed by 6 bases and J by 3 bases, 5 bases remained unmatched. The CDR3 sequence is 13 residues long. CDR3 bases: TGCAGCGTGCAACGGGACAGGGGCTACGAGCAGTACTTC. Translating it yields CSVQRDRGYEQYF.

This clone was observed a handful of times. J is TRBJ2-2 and V is TRBV27, with 9 nucleotides matching TRBD1. CDR1 is MNHEY and CDR2 is SMNVEV in the germline V gene (reference sequence). The length of the CDR3 is 15 residues. V dropped 1 base and J dropped 6; count of bases not matched to a gene: 3. The CDR3 loop is CASSLFDRGSGELFF. The CDR3 DNA is TGTGCCAGCAGTTTATTCGACAGGGGGTCCGGGGAGCTGTTTTTT.

The rearrangement uses TRBV10-1 and TRBJ2-7; unclear D gene. The CDR3 length is 14 residues. Deletions cut 4 bases from V and 4 bases from J, with 14 bases between. Looked up from germline, CDR1 is WNHNN and CDR2 is SYGVQD (reference sequence). The CDR3 DNA is TGCGCCAGCAGTGCCGTTGACTGGAAGTACGAGCAGTACTTC. Encoded protein: CASSAVDWKYEQYF.

The chain employs TRBV5-4 and TRBJ2-2; TRBD2 matches at 10 bases. The ends lost 5 bases at V and 4 bases at J; junction bases unmatched: 5. The CDR3 has 15 residues. Per germline, CDR1 SGHNT and CDR2 YYREEE (reference sequence). The CDR3 DNA sequence: TGTGCCAGCAGATCCGGGACTAGCGTCACCGGGGAGCTGTTTTTT. Its protein is CASRSGTSVTGELFF.

This clone has a single count. The V call is TRBV2, the J call TRBJ2-7; 9 bases are shared with TRBD2. The V segment lost 4 bases and the J segment 4 bases; nucleotides outside the gene matches: 8. Per germline, CDR1 SNHLY and CDR2 FYNNEI. The CDR3 length is 15 residues. The CDR3 loop is CASSGGRSGRYEQYF. In DNA, the CDR3 is TGTGCCAGCAGTGGGGGGCGGAGCGGGAGGTACGAGCAGTACTTC.

V and J are TRBV9 and TRBJ1-4; 7 bases fit TRBD1. Germline loops: CDR1 SGDLS, CDR2 YYNGEE. The V and J ends lost 4 bases and 7 bases, in that order; junction bases with no gene match: 10. This CDR3 has 15 amino acids. CDR3 sequence reads: CASSMREGAGEKLFF. The CDR3 DNA reads TGTGCCAGCAGCATGAGAGAGGGGGCTGGTGAAAAACTGTTTTTT.

The V gene is TRBV29-1, the J gene TRBJ2-6; D is undetermined. CDR1 is SQVTM and CDR2 is ANQGSEA in the germline V gene. Deletions cut 5 bases from V and 0 bases from J, with 5 bases between. This CDR3 is 13 amino acids long. In DNA, the CDR3 is TGCAGCGTTTTGGCCTCTGGGGCCAACGTCCTGACTTTC. Its protein product is CSVLASGANVLTF.

The rearrangement links TRBV29-1 to TRBJ2-1; TRBD2 is a possible D gene (7 bases). Trimming pared 6 bases from V and 9 bases from J, leaving 24 bases between. This CDR3 is 15 amino acids long. CDR1 SQVTM and CDR2 ANQGSEA come from the germline V gene. The CDR3 sequence: CSVTSLAGAFLEQFF. CDR3 in DNA: TGCAGCGTGACTAGTCTGGCGGGGGCTTTTCTTGAGCAGTTCTTC.

V is TRBV29-1 and J is TRBJ2-7; tentative D call: TRBD2 (6 bases). CDR3 size: 13 residues. CDR1 and CDR2 from the germline V gene are SQVTM and ANQGSEA. V lost 4 bases and J lost 3, with 13 bases in between. CDR3 sequence: CSVGGVVDYEQYF. CDR3 nucleotides: TGCAGCGTTGGCGGGGTTGTAGACTACGAGCAGTACTTC.

The chain couples TRBV9 to TRBJ2-2; 8 nucleotides agree with TRBD2. The CDR3 sequence is 18 residues long. The junction had 11 bases not matched to a gene; V was cut back by 4 bases and J by 0 bases. CDR1 is SGDLS, CDR2 YYNGEE, per germline. CDR3 sequence reads: CASSPLGGRPANTGELFF. CDR3 DNA sequence: TGTGCCAGCAGCCCCCTTGGCGGGAGGCCAGCGAACACCGGGGAGCTGTTTTTT. Looking up the rest from reference TRBV9 and TRBJ2-2 gives the full variable domain: DSGVTQTPKHLITATGQRVTLRCSPRSGDLSVYWYQQSLDQGLQFLIQYYNGEERAKGNILERFSAQQFPDLHSELNLSSLELGDSALYFCASSPLGGRPANTGELFFGEGSRLTVL.